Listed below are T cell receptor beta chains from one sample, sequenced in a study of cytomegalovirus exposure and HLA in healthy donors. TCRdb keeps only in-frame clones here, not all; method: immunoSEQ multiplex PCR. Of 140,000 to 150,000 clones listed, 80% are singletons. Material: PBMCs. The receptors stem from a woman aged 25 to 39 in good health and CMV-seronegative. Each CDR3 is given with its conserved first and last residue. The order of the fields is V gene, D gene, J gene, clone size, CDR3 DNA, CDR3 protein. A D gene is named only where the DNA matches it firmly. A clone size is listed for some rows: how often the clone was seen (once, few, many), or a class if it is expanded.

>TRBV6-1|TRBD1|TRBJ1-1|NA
TGTGCCAGCAGCGACAGGGGGGACACTGAAGCTTTCTTT
CASSDRGDTEAFF
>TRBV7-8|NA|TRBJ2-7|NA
TGTGCCAGCAGCTCCACGCCCCGGGGAAGAGGCTACGAGCAGTACTTC
CASSSTPRGRGYEQYF
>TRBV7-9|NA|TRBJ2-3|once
TGTGCCAGCACGAGACCGGACAACTCGGGAGATACGCAGTATTTT
CASTRPDNSGDTQYF
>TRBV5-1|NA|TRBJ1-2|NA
TGCGCCAGCAGCTTGGCCTCACTGCAGGAAGGAACGAACTATGGCTACACCTTC
CASSLASLQEGTNYGYTF
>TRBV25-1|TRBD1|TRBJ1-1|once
TGTGCCAGCAGTGCAACGGACAGGGTGGGATCTGAAGCTTTCTTT
CASSATDRVGSEAFF
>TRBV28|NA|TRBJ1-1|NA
TGTGCCAGCAGGCAACAGCTGAACACTGAAGCTTTCTTT
CASRQQLNTEAFF
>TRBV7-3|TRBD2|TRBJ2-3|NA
TGTGCCAGCAGCTCAAAAACCACGGCGGGAGGGATAGATACGCAGTATTTT
CASSSKTTAGGIDTQYF
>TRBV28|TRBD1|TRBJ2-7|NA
TGTGCCAGCAGTAGACCGGGACAGCGATTCTCCGAGCAGTACTTC
CASSRPGQRFSEQYF
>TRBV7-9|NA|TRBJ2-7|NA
TGTGCCAGCAGCCCCACTGTCCGGAAGGGGAAATACGAGCAGTACTTC
CASSPTVRKGKYEQYF
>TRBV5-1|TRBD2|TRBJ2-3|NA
TGCGCCAGCAGCCTGGCGGGGGTAGCGGGCGTGGATACGCAGTATTTT
CASSLAGVAGVDTQYF
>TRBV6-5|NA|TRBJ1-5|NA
TGTGCCAGCACCCAACCGGGGGTAAGCAATCAGCCCCAGCATTTT
CASTQPGVSNQPQHF
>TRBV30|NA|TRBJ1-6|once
TGTGCCTGGAGTGTAGGAGGGGAGAATTCACCCCTCCACTTT
CAWSVGGENSPLHF
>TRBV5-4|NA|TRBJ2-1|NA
TGTGCCAGCAGCTTGTTATCTGGACAGAAGGAGGAGTTCTTC
CASSLLSGQKEEFF
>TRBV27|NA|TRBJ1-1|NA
TGTGCCAGCGCTTCACTCTCCCCAGGTCCTGAAGCTTTCTTT
CASASLSPGPEAFF
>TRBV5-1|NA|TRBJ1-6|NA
TGCGCCAGCAGCTTGGGCCAGGAGGGTTCACCCCTCCACTTT
CASSLGQEGSPLHF
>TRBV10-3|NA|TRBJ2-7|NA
TGTGCCATCAGTGATCCGGGAAAGAGCTCCTACGAGCAGTACTTC
CAISDPGKSSYEQYF
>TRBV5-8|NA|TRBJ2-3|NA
TGTGCCAGCAGCTTGAGGAGGGCTACAGATACGCAGTATTTT
CASSLRRATDTQYF
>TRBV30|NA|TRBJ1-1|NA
TGTGCCTGGAGTAAGGCGGTCTTGAACACTGAAGCTTTCTTT
CAWSKAVLNTEAFF
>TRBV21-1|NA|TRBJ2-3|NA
TGTGCCAGCAGCAAATCATCGGCGGGGACCACAGATACGCAGTATTTT
CASSKSSAGTTDTQYF
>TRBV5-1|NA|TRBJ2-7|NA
TGCGCCAGCAGCTTGGCTAGCCGGGGCGAGCAGTACTTC
CASSLASRGEQYF
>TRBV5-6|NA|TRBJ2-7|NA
TGTGCCAGCAGCTTGGGTCTTTACGAGCAGTACTTC
CASSLGLYEQYF
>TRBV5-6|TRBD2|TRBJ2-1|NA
TGTGCCGGTCTTCGGGCTAGCGGTTCTGATGAGCAGTTCTTC
CAGLRASGSDEQFF
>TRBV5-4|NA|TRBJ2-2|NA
TGTGCCAGCAGCTTTTCGGGAGCCGGGGAGCTGTTTTTT
CASSFSGAGELFF
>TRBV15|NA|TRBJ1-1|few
TGTGCCACCAAAGACAGAACGAACACTGAAGCTTTCTTT
CATKDRTNTEAFF
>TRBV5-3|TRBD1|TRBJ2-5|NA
TGTGCCGGAAGAACAGGGGCGGTGGAGACCCAGTACTTC
CAGRTGAVETQYF
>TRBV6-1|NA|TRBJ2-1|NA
TGTGCCAGCCACTCTATGGCCTACAATGAGCAGTTCTTC
CASHSMAYNEQFF
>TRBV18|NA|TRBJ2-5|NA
TGTGCCAGCTCACCACAGGGGCTCCAAGAGACCCAGTACTTC
CASSPQGLQETQYF